This entry is about one T cell receptor (beta chain). TCRdb used MiXCR to reprocess the RT-PCR reads, holding one entry per CDR3 protein. The sample lists around 480,000 distinct CDR3 sequences; more than 15% were seen once. This sample is part of a study of response to subunit inactivated influenza vaccine. Trimming shortened V by 5 bases and J by 1 base, and 14 bases separated the two germline ends. The CDR3 has 15 residues. The V gene's germline CDR1 is SGHDT and CDR2 YYEEEE. This specimen consisted of CD4+ T cells sorted from PBMCs, obtained less than 25 months after vaccination. This chain uses TRBV5-6 with TRBJ2-3; TRBD2 is a possible D gene (6 bases). The TCR sequence derives from a man between 50 and 69 years old who received an inactivated influenza vaccine. CDR3 DNA: TGTGCCAGCAGTAGGAGGGCCGCTGGCACAGATACGCAGTATTTT. Its protein product is CASSRRAAGTDTQYF. Full variable domain (rest looked up from reference TRBV5-6 and TRBJ2-3): DAGVTQSPTHLIKTRGQQVTLRCSPKSGHDTVSWYQQALGQGPQFIFQYYEEEERQRGNFPDRFSGHQFPNYSSELNVNALLLGDSALYLCASSRRAAGTDTQYFGPGTRLTVL.